The 10 T cell receptor beta chains reported below all come from one sample, sequenced in a study of CD8+ T cells in alopecia areata. cDNA serving as the sequencing template came from extracted, reverse transcribed RNA. Profiled with immunoSEQ multiplex PCR; TCRdb holds only in-frame clones, not every one. The sample holds 85,000 to 110,000 clones, 85% to 90% seen once. Described treatment: oral pan-JAK inhibitor, 5-10 mg twice daily. The material was CD8+ T cells sorted from blood, obtained at roughly week 30, from a patient treated with tofacitinib. Receptors were obtained from a human donor with alopecia areata.

The chain combines TRBV13 with TRBJ2-7; 10 bases fit TRBD1. The CDR3 is 13 residues long. The V gene's germline CDR1 is PRHDT and CDR2 FYEKMQ (reference sequence). CDR3 sequence: CASSTGTGEIPIV. CDR3 DNA sequence: TGTGCCAGCAGCACAGGGACAGGGGAAATTCCCATTGTC.

Only a few counts were recorded for this clone. The genes are TRBV5-4 and TRBJ2-7; TRBD1 matches 7 bases. The J segment lost 3 bases and the V segment lost 3 bases, leaving 3 bases of the junction unmatched. The CDR3 totals 13 residues. Germline V gene sequence: CDR1 SGHNT, CDR2 YYREEE (reference sequence). CDR3 in amino acids: CASSSRDSYEQYF. The CDR3 coding sequence is TGTGCCAGCAGCTCCCGGGACAGCTACGAGCAGTACTTC.

This clone was detected once. V is TRBV25-1 and J is TRBJ2-7; possible D gene TRBD1, 6 bases. This CDR3 comprises 15 residues. Trimming took 5 bases from V and 2 from J, leaving 16 bases between them. Germline V gene sequence: CDR1 MGHDK, CDR2 SYGVNS. The DNA for the CDR3 is TGTGCCAGCAGTAAGGTGGTTACAGGGACCTACGAGCAGTACTTC. This translates into CASSKVVTGTYEQYF.

This clone occurred a few times. This chain links TRBV27 with TRBJ2-7; weak D call: TRBD2 (6 bases). Germline CDR1 and CDR2: MNHEY and SMNVEV (reference sequence). V gave up 0 bases and J gave up 4 bases, with 13 bases separating them. This CDR3 has 15 residues. The CDR3 bases are TGTGCCAGCAGTTTATCGATTGGGAGGACGTACGAGCAGTACTTC. The encoded protein is CASSLSIGRTYEQYF.

In DNA form, the CDR3 reads TGCGCCAGCAGCCAGACTAGCGGGAGTACCTACGAGCAGTACTTC. Translation gives CASSQTSGSTYEQYF. The V call is TRBV5-1, the J call TRBJ2-7; TRBD2 matches at 12 bases. From germline, CDR1 is SGHRS and CDR2 YFSETQ. The ends lost 4 bases at V and 2 bases at J; junction bases unmatched: 4. The CDR3 has 15 amino acids.

This clone has only one observation. The DNA for the CDR3 is TGCAGCGCCACACTCGGAACCTACGAGCAGTACTTC. Translation gives CSATLGTYEQYF. The chain has TRBV29-1 and TRBJ2-7; D is unclear. The CDR3 consists of 12 residues. With 7 bases removed from V and 2 bases from J, the gap between germline ends came to 12 bases. Germline CDR1 reads SQVTM; CDR2 reads ANQGSEA.

The chain recombines TRBV27 with TRBJ1-2, with D possibly TRBD1 on 5 matching bases. The germline V and J ends were trimmed by 2 bases and 8 bases, with 21 bases remaining between them. Germline loops: CDR1 MNHEY, CDR2 SMNVEV (reference sequence). CDR3 size: 16 residues. The CDR3 sequence is CASSLVAGGTANGYTF. CDR3 nucleotides: TGTGCCAGCAGTTTAGTTGCTGGGGGGACCGCTAACGGCTACACCTTC.

The rearrangement links TRBV11-2 to TRBJ2-1; D is uncertain. The CDR3 totals 11 residues. The V gene lost 5 bases and the J gene lost 7 bases, with 6 bases spanning the gap. The V gene's germline CDR1 is SGHAT and CDR2 FQNNGV. The CDR3 DNA follows: TGTGCCAGCAGCGCTGGGAATGAGCAGTTCTTC. Protein product: CASSAGNEQFF.

The chain combines TRBV7-9 with TRBJ1-1; D gene ambiguous. V was trimmed by 3 bases and J by 4 bases, leaving 12 bases between them. The CDR3 has 14 amino acids. Germline V gene lookup returns CDR1 SEHNR and CDR2 FQNEAQ (reference sequence). The CDR3 DNA reads TGTGCCAGCAGCTTGGGGATGACGGGCACTGAAGCTTTCTTT. Translated: CASSLGMTGTEAFF.

The V call is TRBV9, the J call TRBJ2-3, with 9 bases identical to TRBD1. CDR3 length: 14 residues. Germline CDR1 is SGDLS and CDR2 is YYNGEE. V lost 5 bases to trimming and J lost 1 base; unmatched junction nucleotides: 2. CDR3 in DNA: TGTGCCAGCAGGGGACAGGGAGGCACAGATACGCAGTATTTT. Translating gives CASRGQGGTDTQYF.